Below are 27 T cell receptor beta chains sequenced from a single sample in a study of control samples from healthy donors and cancer patients. Here immunoSEQ multiplex PCR was the method, and the copy in TCRdb shows in-frame clones only, minus some. The sample consists of about 110,000 clones, around four fifths of them appearing once. The sequenced sample consisted of blood. These receptors were obtained from a man in his late teens or twenties in good health.

V is TRBV5-5 and J is TRBJ1-1; D gene unclear. Germline CDR1 reads SGHKS; CDR2 reads YYEKEE (reference sequence). V was pared by 4 bases and J by 1 base, with 11 bases between. The CDR3 runs 14 residues. The CDR3 sequence: CASSRWLGNTEAFF. For the CDR3, the DNA is TGTGCCAGCAGCCGATGGTTGGGGAACACTGAAGCTTTCTTT.

The chain uses TRBV27 and TRBJ2-5; weak D call: TRBD2 (6 bases). Trimming took off 2 bases at V and 0 bases at J, with 10 bases between the two ends. The CDR3 has 15 residues. The germline gives CDR1 MNHEY, CDR2 SMNVEV (reference sequence). In DNA form, the CDR3 reads TGTGCCAGCAGTTTACATCGCGGGGACCAAGAGACCCAGTACTTC. Translated, it gives CASSLHRGDQETQYF.

This chain connects TRBV11-2 to TRBJ1-3; tentatively, D is TRBD1 (5 bases). Deletions cut 0 bases from V and 0 bases from J, with 12 bases between. Germline-derived CDR1 and CDR2 are SGHAT and FQNNGV. The CDR3 runs to 17 residues. The CDR3 bases are TGTGCCAGCAGCTTAGATAGGGGTACCCGCTCTGGAAACACCATATATTTT. It translates to CASSLDRGTRSGNTIYF.

The chain couples TRBV27 to TRBJ1-2, with D possibly being TRBD1 (5 bases). V was trimmed by 5 bases and J by 4 bases, leaving 11 bases between them. Germline CDR1 is MNHEY and CDR2 is SMNVEV (reference sequence). The CDR3 covers 13 residues. CDR3 in DNA: TGTGCCAGCAGTCCAGGGACTCTCTATGGCTACACCTTC. Its protein is CASSPGTLYGYTF.

The V call is TRBV5-1, the J call TRBJ1-1; TRBD1 aligns across 9 bases. This CDR3 is built from 14 residues. Germline V lookup: CDR1 SGHRS, CDR2 YFSETQ. J gave up 6 bases and V 4 bases, and 7 bases lay outside the gene matches. CDR3 residues: CASSGDRGIPEAFF. CDR3 coding DNA: TGCGCCAGCAGCGGAGACAGGGGGATCCCTGAAGCTTTCTTT.

The gene calls are TRBV2 and TRBJ1-2, with a possible D match to TRBD1 (6 bases). Germline CDR1 is SNHLY and CDR2 is FYNNEI. Trimming stripped 4 bases from V and 12 bases from J, with 15 bases between. The CDR3 consists of 12 residues. Here the CDR3 reads CASSGDKGVDTF. The CDR3 region has the DNA TGTGCCAGCAGTGGGGACAAAGGGGTCGACACCTTC.

This rearrangement joins TRBV9 to TRBJ1-1; D gene unclear. Germline CDR1 SGDLS, CDR2 YYNGEE. The CDR3 has 14 amino acids. The V end lost 0 bases, the J end lost 1 base, and 7 bases lay between the germline ends. For the CDR3, the DNA is TGTGCCAGCAGCGTAGATGTGTCGAACACTGAAGCTTTCTTT. Residues: CASSVDVSNTEAFF.

The gene calls are TRBV19 and TRBJ2-4; 7 bases agree with TRBD1. V lost 1 base to trimming and J lost 3 bases; unmatched junction nucleotides: 9. Germline CDR1 and CDR2: LNHDA and SQIVND (reference sequence). This CDR3 contains 17 residues. In nucleotides, the CDR3 is TGTGCCAGTAGTATAGGAGACAGGGAAAGAGGCAAAAACATTCAGTACTTC. This encodes CASSIGDRERGKNIQYF.

The chain recombines TRBV9 with TRBJ2-1; no reliable D call. The CDR3 consists of 18 residues. Trimming removed 0 bases from V and 4 bases from J, with 20 bases in between. Germline V lookup: CDR1 SGDLS, CDR2 YYNGEE. CDR3 sequence (DNA): TGTGCCAGCAGCGTAGGGGTCGGCGCAAACCTCCTGTACAATGAGCAGTTCTTC. It is translated as CASSVGVGANLLYNEQFF.

The chain employs TRBV24-1 and TRBJ1-2; no clear D. The CDR3 length is 13 residues. Germline V gene sequence: CDR1 KGHDR, CDR2 SFDVKD. Trimming pared 1 base from V and 7 bases from J, leaving 9 bases between. In nucleotides, the CDR3 is TGTGCCACCAGTGATTTTGACGCACGTGGCTACACCTTC. It yields the protein CATSDFDARGYTF.

This rearrangement joins TRBV5-5 to TRBJ2-7, with TRBD2 identical over 7 bases. V shed 3 bases, J shed 4 bases, and the junction held 7 bases outside the gene matches. This CDR3 has 14 residues. CDR1 is SGHKS, CDR2 YYEKEE, per germline (reference sequence). The CDR3 spells CASSSERGLYEQYF. The CDR3 DNA reads as TGTGCCAGCAGCTCCGAGCGGGGCCTTTACGAGCAGTACTTC. Drawing the rest from reference TRBV5-5 and TRBJ2-7, the complete variable domain is DAGVTQSPTHLIKTRGQQVTLRCSPISGHKSVSWYQQVLGQGPQFIFQYYEKEERGRGNFPDRFSARQFPNYSSELNVNALLLGDSALYLCASSSERGLYEQYFGPGTRLTVT.

This sequence joins TRBV27 and TRBJ2-1; D tentatively fits TRBD1 or TRBD2 (5 bases each). This CDR3 comprises 15 residues. CDR1 and CDR2 (germline): MNHEY, SMNVEV (reference sequence). Trimming removed 6 bases at V and 5 bases at J, with 17 bases between. Here the CDR3 DNA reads TGTGCCAGCAGACAATTCCGGGACGGAAACAATGAGCAGTTCTTC. Translated, it gives CASRQFRDGNNEQFF.

With respect to this clone: Other DNA sequences in this sample translate to the same CDR3. V gene TRBV6-4 combines with J gene TRBJ2-2, with unresolved D. Germline loops: CDR1 MRHNA, CDR2 SNTAGT. V lost 3 bases, J lost 1 base, and 3 bases lay in between. This CDR3 has 13 amino acids. The CDR3, as DNA: TGTGCCAGCAGTGAAGGGAACACCGGGGAGCTGTTTTTT. Protein sequence: CASSEGNTGELFF.

This clone appeared a few times. This CDR3 is CASISPGYNEQFF. The CDR3 nucleotides read TGTGCCAGCATCTCCCCGGGGTACAATGAGCAGTTCTTC. The genes are TRBV12-3 or TRBV12-4 and TRBJ2-1; the D gene is possibly TRBD2 (5 bases). The V end lost 7 bases, the J end lost 4 bases, and 11 bases lay between the germline ends. This CDR3 has 13 amino acids.

CDR3 sequence reads: CASSTGRGRGNQPQHF. As DNA, the CDR3 is TGTGCCAGCAGTACGGGGCGGGGGCGAGGGAATCAGCCCCAGCATTTT. The V call is TRBV4-2, the J call TRBJ1-5, with D tentatively TRBD1 (6 bases). The CDR3 contains 16 residues. V was cut by 6 bases and J by 4 bases, with 19 bases left in between. Germline V gene lookup returns CDR1 LGHNA and CDR2 YNFKEQ.

The chain combines TRBV13 with TRBJ2-5; TRBD2 matches at 7 bases. V lost 5 bases to trimming and J lost 10 bases; unmatched junction nucleotides: 4. The CDR3 length is 11 residues. Germline CDR1 reads PRHDT; CDR2 reads FYEKMQ (reference sequence). In DNA form, the CDR3 reads TGTGCCAGCAGCCTCCGGGGGGACCAGTACTTC. It encodes CASSLRGDQYF.

The V call is TRBV7-6, the J call TRBJ1-1; tentative D call: TRBD1 (5 bases). Germline CDR1 and CDR2: SGHVS and FNYEAQ. Trimming shortened V by 1 base and J by 11 bases, and 17 bases separated the two germline ends. CDR3 size: 14 residues. In nucleotides, the CDR3 is TGTGCCAGCAGCTTAGGAGGGATCGGGGGTGACGCTTTCTTT. It is translated as CASSLGGIGGDAFF.

The rearrangement joins TRBV12-3 or TRBV12-4 to TRBJ2-5, with D unresolved. The V gene lost 2 bases and the J gene lost 6 bases, with 7 bases spanning the gap. The CDR3 covers 12 residues. The CDR3 is CASSLQRKTQYF. CDR3 sequence (DNA): TGTGCCAGCAGTTTACAGAGAAAGACCCAGTACTTC.

This chain uses TRBV5-6 with TRBJ2-4; 9 positions match TRBD1. V trimming: 2 bases; J trimming: 0 bases; junction bases outside the gene matches: 3. The CDR3 runs 16 residues. The germline V gene has CDR1 SGHDT and CDR2 YYEEEE. CDR3: CASSLGTGLAKNIQYF. The CDR3 DNA follows: TGTGCCAGCAGCTTAGGGACAGGGTTAGCCAAAAACATTCAGTACTTC.

The chain uses TRBV6-5 and TRBJ1-1, with D uncertain. The CDR3 sequence is 13 residues long. V was clipped by 6 bases and J by 2 bases, with 10 bases between them. CDR1 and CDR2 (germline): MNHEY, SVGAGI. The CDR3 DNA is TGTGCCAGCAGCAACAGAGACAACACTGAAGCTTTCTTT. Its translation: CASSNRDNTEAFF.

V and J are TRBV6-1 and TRBJ1-6; D is undetermined. The CDR3 is 17 amino acids. Germline CDR1 MNHNS, CDR2 SASEGT. V lost 2 bases and J lost 2, with 13 bases in between. Written as DNA, the CDR3 is TGTGCCAGCAGTGAATTAGGAGGGCCCACCTATAATTCACCCCTCCACTTT. It encodes CASSELGGPTYNSPLHF.

The chain recombines TRBV4-2 with TRBJ1-4; 7 bases map to TRBD1. The germline gives CDR1 LGHNA, CDR2 YNFKEQ. Unmatched junction bases numbered 6, after V lost 4 bases and J lost 4 bases. This CDR3 contains 15 residues. CDR3 DNA: TGTGCCAGCAGCCCACAGGGGCGGAATAATGAAAAACTGTTTTTT. This gives the protein CASSPQGRNNEKLFF.

The J gene is TRBJ1-4, the V gene TRBV7-2; D is uncertain. Germline values: CDR1 SGHTA, CDR2 FQGNSA. The ends were cut back, 1 base at V and 5 bases at J, with 2 bases in the middle. The CDR3 contains 12 residues. The CDR3 protein is CASSLGNEKLFF. CDR3 DNA: TGTGCCAGCAGCTTAGGGAATGAAAAACTGTTTTTT.

The chain joins TRBV4-1 to TRBJ1-2, with 7 bases that match TRBD1. This CDR3 is built from 15 residues. Germline V gene sequence: CDR1 MGHRA, CDR2 YSYEKL. After removal of 0 bases from V and 5 bases from J, the junction contained 6 bases not matched to a gene. Here the CDR3 reads CASSQDRGGGYGYTF. For the CDR3, the DNA is TGCGCCAGCAGCCAAGATCGAGGGGGCGGGTATGGCTACACCTTC.

The V gene is TRBV2, the J gene TRBJ2-5; no clear D. The CDR3 extends over 14 amino acids. Germline V gene sequence: CDR1 SNHLY, CDR2 FYNNEI. V lost 2 bases, J lost 0 bases, and 7 bases lay in between. The CDR3 region is CASSERRNQETQYF. CDR3 sequence (DNA): TGTGCCAGCAGTGAACGCAGGAACCAAGAGACCCAGTACTTC.

The chain employs TRBV7-9 and TRBJ2-1, with D possibly matching TRBD2 (5 bases). V gave up 2 bases and J gave up 4 bases, with 9 bases separating them. Germline lookup yields CDR1 SEHNR and CDR2 FQNEAQ (reference sequence). The CDR3 contains 14 residues. This CDR3 reads CASSLTGIYNEQFF. The CDR3 nucleotides are TGTGCCAGCAGCTTAACGGGAATATACAATGAGCAGTTCTTC. The full variable domain, completed using reference TRBV7-9 and TRBJ2-1, is DTGVSQNPRHKITKRGQNVTFRCDPISEHNRLYWYRQTLGQGPEFLTYFQNEAQLEKSRLLSDRFSAERPKGSFSTLEIQRTEQGDSAMYLCASSLTGIYNEQFFGPGTRLTVL.

The chain combines TRBV5-1 with TRBJ1-1; D might be TRBD1 (5 bases). The germline gives CDR1 SGHRS, CDR2 YFSETQ. The CDR3 length is 14 residues. With 9 bases removed from V and 4 bases from J, the gap between germline ends came to 19 bases. The CDR3 region is CATSSGVFGTEAFF. CDR3 in DNA: TGCGCCACATCCTCGGGGGTGTTCGGCACTGAAGCTTTCTTT. The full variable domain, in which reference TRBV5-1 and TRBJ1-1 provide the parts outside the CDR3, is KAGVTQTPRYLIKTRGQQVTLSCSPISGHRSVSWYQQTPGQGLQFLFEYFSETQRNKGNFPGRFSGRQFSNSRSEMNVSTLELGDSALYLCATSSGVFGTEAFFGQGTRLTVV.